These T cell receptor beta chains were read from a single sample in a study of blood T cells in healthy people across ages. TCRdb itself ran the 5' RACE reads through MiXCR, one entry per CDR3 protein. Among roughly 640,000 distinct CDR3 sequences listed, about 30% were seen once. Sequences were obtained from blood. The receptors derive from a woman older than 75 in good health. Both conserved end residues are part of each CDR3. The D gene is left open where the match is weak. Rows give clone size only sometimes, using once, few, many, or a class for an expanded clone.

clone size | D gene | J gene | V gene | CDR3 protein | CDR3 DNA
- | - | TRBJ2-3 | TRBV20-1 | CSARDPATGSTDTQYF | TGCAGTGCTAGAGATCCAGCAACCGGGTCCACAGATACGCAGTATTTT
- | - | TRBJ2-2 | TRBV7-3 | CASSLPGLLAGELFF | TGTGCCAGCAGCTTGCCGGGACTTTTGGCCGGGGAGCTGTTTTTT
- | - | TRBJ2-1 | TRBV5-1 | CASSLAAAGYNEQFF | TGCGCCAGCAGCTTGGCGGCGGCCGGATACAATGAGCAGTTCTTC
many | - | TRBJ2-1 | TRBV27 | CASSFFGGADNEQFF | TGTGCCAGCAGTTTTTTTGGCGGGGCCGACAATGAGCAGTTCTTC
many | TRBD2 | TRBJ2-4 | TRBV28 | CASSSAVARGAGAKNIQYF | TGTGCCAGCAGTTCCGCAGTGGCGCGGGGGGCGGGAGCCAAAAACATTCAGTACTTC
many | - | TRBJ2-5 | TRBV5-1 | CASRTTGSETQYF | TGCGCCAGCAGGACCACAGGGTCAGAGACCCAGTACTTC
many | - | TRBJ2-7 | TRBV20-1 | CSAPRDGSYEQYF | TGCAGTGCCCCCCGGGACGGTTCCTACGAGCAGTACTTC
few | TRBD1 | TRBJ1-1 | TRBV18 | CASSQGTGPNTEAFF | TGTGCCAGCTCGCAAGGGACAGGACCCAACACTGAAGCTTTCTTT
few | - | TRBJ2-5 | TRBV5-4 | CASSLWVEETQYF | TGTGCCAGCAGCTTGTGGGTGGAGGAGACCCAGTACTTC
many | TRBD1 | TRBJ2-7 | TRBV20-1 | CSARKTGVSYEQYF | TGCAGTGCTAGAAAAACAGGGGTTTCCTACGAGCAGTACTTC
many | - | TRBJ1-1 | TRBV25-1 | CASSGEVWGAEGTEAFF | TGTGCCAGCAGTGGAGAGGTCTGGGGGGCCGAAGGCACTGAAGCTTTCTTT
many | TRBD1 | TRBJ2-1 | TRBV13 | CASSPTGVYNEQFF | TGTGCCAGCAGCCCGACAGGGGTCTACAATGAGCAGTTCTTC
many | TRBD2 | TRBJ2-5 | TRBV4-3 | CASSHSTGGSETQYF | TGCGCCAGCAGCCACTCAACCGGGGGGTCGGAGACCCAGTACTTC
- | - | TRBJ1-2 | TRBV18 | CASSPGLTGYTF | TGTGCCAGCTCACCAGGTCTGACAGGCTACACCTTC
- | - | TRBJ2-2 | TRBV12-3/TRBV12-4 | CASKFGGPAGELFF | TGTGCCAGCAAATTTGGGGGTCCCGCCGGGGAGCTGTTTTTT
many | - | TRBJ1-2 | TRBV9 | CASSTGTNYGYTF | TGTGCCAGCAGCACCGGGACCAACTATGGCTACACCTTC
many | - | TRBJ2-4 | TRBV5-1 | CASSLGDLAKNIQYF | TGCGCCAGCAGCTTGGGGGACCTAGCCAAAAACATTCAGTACTTC
few | TRBD1 | TRBJ1-2 | TRBV7-2 | CASSSRGGASYGYTF | TGTGCCAGCAGCTCACGAGGGGGCGCCAGTTATGGCTACACCTTC
few | - | TRBJ1-5 | TRBV20-1 | CSARGLDALSNQPQHF | TGCAGTGCTAGGGGGCTGGACGCCCTTAGCAATCAGCCCCAGCATTTT
many | TRBD2 | TRBJ2-5 | TRBV20-1 | CSASLGSSGGAGTQYF | TGCAGTGCTAGTTTAGGGTCTAGCGGGGGGGCGGGGACCCAGTACTTC
many | - | TRBJ1-2 | TRBV29-1 | CSVDSSNYGYTF | TGCAGCGTTGACTCCAGCAACTATGGCTACACCTTC
- | - | TRBJ2-1 | TRBV19 | CASSTPSYNEQFF | TGTGCCAGTAGTACCCCATCCTACAATGAGCAGTTCTTC
- | - | TRBJ2-7 | TRBV11-2 | CAGSLGRSYEQYF | TGTGCCGGCAGCTTAGGGAGAAGCTACGAGCAGTACTTC
many | - | TRBJ2-7 | TRBV28 | CASSPAGARGYEQYF | TGTGCCAGCAGTCCGGCAGGGGCCCGGGGATACGAGCAGTACTTC
- | - | TRBJ2-5 | TRBV5-6 | CASSWRGLGGNEQYF | TGTGCCAGCAGCTGGAGGGGGCTAGGGGGCAATGAGCAGTACTTC
once | TRBD1 | TRBJ1-4 | TRBV7-2 | CASSLNRGLFNEKLFF | TGTGCCAGCAGCTTAAACAGGGGGCTCTTTAATGAAAAACTGTTTTTT
few | - | TRBJ2-5 | TRBV28 | CASSLGSIATQYF | TGTGCCAGCAGTTTGGGCAGTATCGCGACCCAGTACTTC
many | - | TRBJ2-7 | TRBV6-1 | CASSEGEAGSYEQYF | TGTGCCAGCAGTGAAGGCGAAGCGGGTTCCTACGAGCAGTACTTC
- | - | TRBJ1-2 | TRBV30 | CAWRRESTTGYTF | TGTGCCTGGAGGCGGGAGTCCACCACTGGCTACACCTTC
many | TRBD2 | TRBJ2-1 | TRBV5-1 | CASKGTSGAYNEQFF | TGCGCCAGCAAGGGGACTAGCGGGGCCTACAATGAGCAGTTCTTC
- | TRBD1 | TRBJ1-5 | TRBV20-1 | CSARVDRSPQPQHF | TGCAGTGCTAGAGTGGACAGGAGTCCTCAGCCCCAGCATTTT
many | - | TRBJ1-2 | TRBV6-2/TRBV6-3 | CASSYGTNYGYTF | TGTGCCAGCAGTTACGGTACGAACTATGGCTACACCTTC
few | - | TRBJ1-5 | TRBV6-1 | CASSESLGQPQHF | TGTGCCAGCAGTGAATCTCTGGGTCAGCCCCAGCATTTT
many | - | TRBJ2-1 | TRBV7-3 | CASSLGLSRLNEQFF | TGTGCCAGCAGCTTAGGACTTTCTCGACTCAATGAGCAGTTCTTC
once | - | TRBJ2-7 | TRBV5-6 | CASSFQMEFYEQYF | TGTGCCAGCAGCTTTCAGATGGAATTTTACGAGCAGTACTTC
many | - | TRBJ1-5 | TRBV6-2/TRBV6-3 | CASSLGREEQPQHF | TGTGCCAGCAGCTTAGGCAGGGAAGAGCAGCCCCAGCATTTT
many | TRBD2 | TRBJ2-3 | TRBV18 | CASSPLASGDTQYF | TGTGCCAGCTCACCATTGGCTAGCGGGGATACGCAGTATTTT